This T cell receptor (beta chain) was identified during a study of human T cells and chemical hapten exposure. Broader study findings: Expanded TCR counts at PT1 were positively correlated with the patch test score. There were significantly more large CDR3 similarity clusters among expanded TCRs than among controls.

A word on this clonotype: The antigen is unknown.

The CDR3 covers 13 residues. Trimming removed 0 bases at V and 9 bases at J, with 9 bases between. Germline V gene sequence: CDR1 SSHAT, CDR2 FNYEAQ (reference sequence). Time point defined: pre-sensitization, week 0. The treatment is: therapeutic diphenylcyclopropenone sensitization with weekly scalp DPC. Blood draws came before every patch-test application. One entry per CDR3 protein, called by TCRdb with MiXCR from the RACE reads. The sample yields 300,000 to 400,000 distinct CDR3 sequences, roughly 5.3% seen once. The receptor was isolated from a woman aged 45-60 years with alopecia areata. Some clones in this sample may be carry-over from other donors' samples. Here the sequenced sample was whole blood, taken in connection with sensitization to the hapten diphenylcyclopropenone (DPC). The chain carries TRBV7-7 and TRBJ1-5, with D hard to call. CDR3 residues: CASSLALPGPQHF. For the CDR3, the DNA is TGTGCCAGCAGCTTAGCCCTCCCAGGGCCCCAGCATTTT.